The present T cell receptor beta chain was sequenced within a study of T cell responses to AZD1222 COVID-19 vaccine. General study results and limits: The peak T cell response came first, and repertoires were sampled only after it.

Only in-frame clones appear in the TCRdb table, and some are missing; sequencing was by immunoSEQ multiplex PCR. The data show about 97,000 clones, roughly 90% seen once. CDR3 size: 14 residues. Deletions cut 0 bases from V and 7 bases from J, with 12 bases between. Germline lookup yields CDR1 LGHNA and CDR2 YNFKEQ. About this clone: Its specificity is not known.

Source: peripheral blood, taken on day 0 of AZD1222 vaccination. This chain uses TRBV4-2 with TRBJ1-2; possibly TRBD1 for D (6 bases). This sequence was found in an adult in good health. The CDR3 coding sequence is TGTGCCAGCAGCCAAGATCCCAGGGGTCGTGGCTACACCTTC. Its protein is CASSQDPRGRGYTF.